This record concerns one T cell receptor (beta chain) sequence. Its antigen remains unknown. This sample stems from a study of T cells in Graves' hyperthyroidism and ophthalmopathy. Overall study findings and caveats: Blood also showed most of the thyroid clonotypes that were expanded above 0.001.

The germline V gene has CDR1 SQVTM and CDR2 ANQGSEA. The V gene lost 4 bases and the J gene lost 0 bases, with 9 bases spanning the gap. The CDR3 extends over 13 amino acids. RNA transcripts yielded amplified TCR beta CDR3 regions. The primer set for the first-round RT-PCR of the TCR CDR3 was HTBI. TCRdb redid the calling of the multiplex PCR reads with MiXCR, one entry per CDR3 protein. The profile covers roughly 840,000 distinct CDR3 sequences, with 38% appearing a single time and 7.5% to 9.5% taken by the ten largest. This rearrangement joins TRBV29-1 to TRBJ1-2, with a tentative D call TRBD1 (6 bases). The sequenced sample was blood. This clonotype was obtained from a man between 18 and 35 years old with Graves' hyperthyroidism. The CDR3 region is CSVGGAPNYGYTF. CDR3 sequence (DNA): TGCAGCGTTGGGGGGGCTCCTAACTATGGCTACACCTTC.